This TCR beta chain was sequenced in a study of T-cell memory formation after mild COVID-19. Study-wide results and caveats: The finding that pre-infection memory included some responding clones suggested that cross-reactive memory joined. Mainly CM and EM harbored the contracting CD4+ clones; mainly EMRA harbored the CD8+ ones. A second wave of clones peaked on day 37, and their SARS-CoV-2 specificity went unconfirmed.

CDR3 size: 16 residues. Deletions cut 0 bases from V and 3 bases from J, with 12 bases between. Germline V CDR1 and CDR2: SGDLS, YYNGEE. The authors produced TCR alpha and TCR beta cDNA libraries with sample barcodes and UMIs by 5'RACE using constant-segment primers. MiXCR was run by TCRdb on the 5' RACE reads, yielding one entry per CDR3 protein. Found here are about 270,000 distinct CDR3 sequences, around 15% of them singletons; the top ten hold 20% to 25%. Details on this clonotype: Antigen specificity is unknown.

This clonotype originated in a man between 18 and 29 years old who had mild COVID-19 (a few samples of this study predate the infection). Cell type and time point are not known. Specimen: PBMCs or a T cell subset sorted from them (not recorded which). The chain carries TRBV9 and TRBJ2-2; D might be TRBD2 (6 bases). CDR3 nucleotides: TGTGCCAGCAGCGTAGGTCGGGGGTGGGACACCGGGGAGCTGTTTTTT. As protein: CASSVGRGWDTGELFF.